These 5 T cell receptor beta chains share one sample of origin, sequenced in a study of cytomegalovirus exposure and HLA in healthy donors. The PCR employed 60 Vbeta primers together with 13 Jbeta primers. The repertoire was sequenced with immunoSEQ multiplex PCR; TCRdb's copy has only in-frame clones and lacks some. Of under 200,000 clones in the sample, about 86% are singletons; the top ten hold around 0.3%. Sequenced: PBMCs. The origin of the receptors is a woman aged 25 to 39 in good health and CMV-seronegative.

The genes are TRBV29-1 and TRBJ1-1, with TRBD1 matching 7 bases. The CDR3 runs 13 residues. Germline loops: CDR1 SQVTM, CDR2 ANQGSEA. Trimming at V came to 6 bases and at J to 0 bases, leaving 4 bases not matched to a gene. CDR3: CSVTGQMNTEAFF. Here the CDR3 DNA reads TGCAGCGTCACGGGACAGATGAACACTGAAGCTTTCTTT.

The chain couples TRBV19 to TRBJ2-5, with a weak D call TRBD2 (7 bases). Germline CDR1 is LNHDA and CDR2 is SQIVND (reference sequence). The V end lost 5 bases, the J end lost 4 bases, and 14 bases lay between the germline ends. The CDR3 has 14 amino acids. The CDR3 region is CASSVTRGGETQYF. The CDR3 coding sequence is TGTGCCAGTAGTGTCACTAGGGGGGGAGAGACCCAGTACTTC.

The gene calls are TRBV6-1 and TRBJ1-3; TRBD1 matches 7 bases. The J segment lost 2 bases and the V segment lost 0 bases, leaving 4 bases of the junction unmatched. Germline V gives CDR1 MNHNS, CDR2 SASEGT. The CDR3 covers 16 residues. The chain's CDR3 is CASSEADREPGNTIYF. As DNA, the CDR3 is TGTGCCAGCAGTGAAGCCGACAGGGAACCTGGAAACACCATATATTTT.

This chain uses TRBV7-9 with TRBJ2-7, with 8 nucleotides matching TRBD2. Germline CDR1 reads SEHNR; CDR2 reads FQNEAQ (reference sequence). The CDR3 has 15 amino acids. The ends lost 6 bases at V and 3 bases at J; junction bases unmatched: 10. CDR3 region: CASSRTSGPYYEQYF. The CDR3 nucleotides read TGTGCCAGCAGTCGCACTAGCGGTCCCTACTACGAGCAGTACTTC.

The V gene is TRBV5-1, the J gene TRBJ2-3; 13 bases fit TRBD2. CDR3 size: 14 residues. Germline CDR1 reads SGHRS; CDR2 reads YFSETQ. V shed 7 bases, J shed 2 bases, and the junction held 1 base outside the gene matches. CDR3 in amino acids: CASGTSGATDTQYF. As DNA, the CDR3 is TGCGCCAGCGGGACTAGCGGGGCCACAGATACGCAGTATTTT.